One and the same sample provided the 21 T cell receptor beta chains below, sequenced in a study of T cell changes during pregnancy in multiple sclerosis. The assay was immunoSEQ multiplex PCR, and TCRdb's table has in-frame clones only and misses some. Among 70,000 to 95,000 clones listed, 90% to 95% were seen once. The specimen comprised peripheral blood, sampled in the first trimester of pregnancy. These receptors all come from a female donor with multiple sclerosis, enrolled in a pregnancy study.

The V and J genes are TRBV9 and TRBJ1-3, with TRBD1 matching over 8 bases. Germline loops: CDR1 SGDLS, CDR2 YYNGEE. Trimming removed 4 bases from V and 0 bases from J; junction bases left unmatched: 3. The CDR3 loop spans 15 amino acids. The CDR3 here is CASSPGQGSGNTIYF. CDR3 DNA sequence: TGTGCCAGCAGCCCAGGACAGGGCTCTGGAAACACCATATATTTT.

This chain uses TRBV7-3 with TRBJ2-5, with 8 nucleotides matching TRBD2. The CDR3 has 16 amino acids. Germline assignment: CDR1 SGHTA and CDR2 FQGTGA. With 5 bases clipped from V and 0 bases from J, the junction kept 8 bases outside the gene matches. The CDR3 DNA reads as TGTGCCAGCAGCCCTGGGCAGCGGGAGTACCAAGAGACCCAGTACTTC. Translation gives CASSPGQREYQETQYF.

The J gene is TRBJ1-1, the V gene TRBV18; D might be TRBD1 (5 bases). This CDR3 is 16 amino acids long. Germline CDR1 is KGHSH and CDR2 is LQKENI. Between the trimmed V and J ends, which lost 5 bases and 2 bases, there was a span of 18 bases. In DNA form, the CDR3 reads TGTGCCAGCTCAAACCAGGGCCCTTTTGCTAACACTGAAGCTTTCTTT. Translating it yields CASSNQGPFANTEAFF. Filled out from reference TRBV18 and TRBJ1-1, the complete variable domain reads NAGVMQNPRHLVRRRGQEARLRCSPMKGHSHVYWYRQLPEEGLKFMVYLQKENIIDESGMPKERFSAEFPKEGPSILRIQQVVRGDSAAYFCASSNQGPFANTEAFFGQGTRLTVV.

The CDR3 DNA sequence: TGTGCCAGCTCATCCTCCGACAGGGCAGATTCTGGCTACACCTTC. This sequence encodes CASSSSDRADSGYTF. The gene calls are TRBV18 and TRBJ1-2; TRBD1 aligns across 7 bases. This CDR3 contains 15 residues. V was pared by 5 bases and J by 7 bases, with 13 bases of the junction left unmatched. CDR1 and CDR2 from the germline V gene are KGHSH and LQKENI.

This clone was recorded only once. V is TRBV5-1 and J is TRBJ1-2, with 7 nucleotides matching TRBD1. V lost 1 base, J lost 6 bases, and 6 bases stayed unmatched. This CDR3 comprises 14 residues. Germline V lookup: CDR1 SGHRS, CDR2 YFSETQ. DNA of the CDR3: TGCGCCAGCAGCTTGTTGGTAGGGGGCGATGGCTACACCTTC. It translates to CASSLLVGGDGYTF.

V is TRBV19 and J is TRBJ2-3; 7 bases line up with TRBD1. Germline CDR1 and CDR2: LNHDA and SQIVND (reference sequence). This CDR3 spans 15 amino acids. V lost 4 bases and J lost 4; bases outside the gene matches: 8. CDR3 in amino acids: CASSTVRDRSDTQYF. In DNA, the CDR3 is TGTGCCAGTAGTACGGTCCGGGACAGATCAGATACGCAGTATTTT.

This rearrangement joins TRBV7-2 to TRBJ2-7, with 8 bases identical to TRBD1. Germline V gene sequence: CDR1 SGHTA, CDR2 FQGNSA. This CDR3 has 15 amino acids. Trimming took 3 bases from V and 6 from J; bases not matched to a gene: 10. The CDR3 DNA reads as TGTGCCAGCAGCTTGCTGCAGGGGGCACCAGGCGAGCAGTACTTC. Translated: CASSLLQGAPGEQYF.

Here the CDR3 reads CASSYVDPSGEQYF. In nucleotides, the CDR3 is TGTGCCAGCAGTTACGTGGACCCCTCGGGGGAGCAGTACTTC. V is TRBV6-6 and J is TRBJ2-7; possibly TRBD2 for D (5 bases). The V end lost 2 bases, the J end lost 7 bases, and 15 bases lay between the germline ends. Germline CDR1 is MNHNY and CDR2 is SVGAGI (reference sequence). The CDR3 extends over 14 amino acids.

The chain joins TRBV5-6 to TRBJ1-1; a possible D gene is TRBD1 (5 bases). The CDR3 runs 15 residues. V was cut by 3 bases and J by 4 bases, with 16 bases left in between. The V gene's germline CDR1 is SGHDT and CDR2 YYEEEE. CDR3 sequence: CASSWGSRGGTEAFF. The CDR3 bases are TGTGCCAGCAGCTGGGGTAGTAGGGGCGGCACTGAAGCTTTCTTT.

The chain couples TRBV5-1 to TRBJ1-6, with a tentative D call TRBD1 (5 bases). The CDR3 extends over 16 amino acids. Germline assignment: CDR1 SGHRS and CDR2 YFSETQ. Between the trimmed V and J ends, which lost 0 bases and 5 bases, there was a span of 12 bases. Here the CDR3 reads CASSLAVGRDNSPLHF. CDR3 DNA: TGCGCCAGCAGCTTGGCTGTCGGCAGGGATAATTCACCCCTCCACTTT. Drawing the rest from reference TRBV5-1 and TRBJ1-6, the complete variable domain is KAGVTQTPRYLIKTRGQQVTLSCSPISGHRSVSWYQQTPGQGLQFLFEYFSETQRNKGNFPGRFSGRQFSNSRSEMNVSTLELGDSALYLCASSLAVGRDNSPLHFGNGTRLTVT.

This chain connects TRBV4-1 to TRBJ1-2; 8 nucleotides line up with TRBD1. V shed 5 bases, J shed 6 bases, and the junction held 11 bases outside the gene matches. Germline loops: CDR1 MGHRA, CDR2 YSYEKL. This CDR3 has 15 residues. Here the CDR3 DNA reads TGCGCCAGCAGCAAAGGGACAGGAGATAGTCATGGCTACACCTTC. As protein: CASSKGTGDSHGYTF.

The gene calls are TRBV19 and TRBJ1-1, with 9 positions matching TRBD1. This CDR3 is built from 15 residues. V trimming: 6 bases; J trimming: 4 bases; junction bases outside the gene matches: 9. Germline loops: CDR1 LNHDA, CDR2 SQIVND (reference sequence). The CDR3 bases are TGTGCCAGTAGCGTCGGGACAGGGCGTTTCACTGAAGCTTTCTTT. Protein product: CASSVGTGRFTEAFF.

The chain links TRBV19 to TRBJ2-6; D is ambiguous. The V end was cut by 5 bases, the J end by 0 bases, with 8 bases between. Per the germline V gene, CDR1 is LNHDA and CDR2 is SQIVND (reference sequence). The CDR3 consists of 15 residues. The CDR3 region is CASSATFSGANVLTF. The CDR3 bases are TGTGCCAGTAGTGCGACATTCTCTGGGGCCAACGTCCTGACTTTC.

This clone appeared once. The chain carries TRBV19 and TRBJ2-1; the match to TRBD2 covers 10 bases. The V gene end was trimmed by 6 bases and the J gene end by 4 bases; junction bases not matched to a gene: 9. There are 16 residues in the CDR3. The germline V gene encodes CDR1 LNHDA and CDR2 SQIVND (reference sequence). CDR3 sequence (DNA): TGTGCCAGTAGCCACCTAAGCGGGGGGGGGTACAATGAGCAGTTCTTC. This sequence encodes CASSHLSGGGYNEQFF.

This chain connects TRBV6-5 to TRBJ2-6; D perhaps matches TRBD1 (5 bases). Trimming stripped 5 bases from V and 4 bases from J, with 12 bases between. The germline gives CDR1 MNHEY, CDR2 SVGAGI. The CDR3 runs 15 residues. The CDR3 is CASSPPGPGANVLTF. DNA for the CDR3: TGTGCCAGCAGTCCGCCAGGGCCCGGGGCCAACGTCCTGACTTTC.

This rearrangement joins TRBV19 to TRBJ1-2; tentatively, D is TRBD1 (5 bases). Trimming removed 3 bases from V and 5 bases from J, with 16 bases in between. The germline CDR1 and CDR2 sequences are LNHDA and SQIVND (reference sequence). The CDR3 runs 15 residues. As DNA, the CDR3 is TGTGCCAGTAGTATGGCCCAGGGCTGGCGGTATGGCTACACCTTC. This gives the protein CASSMAQGWRYGYTF. Supplemented by reference TRBV19 and TRBJ1-2, the full variable domain reads DGGITQSPKYLFRKEGQNVTLSCEQNLNHDAMYWYRQDPGQGLRLIYYSQIVNDFQKGDIAEGYSVSREKKESFPLTVTSAQKNPTAFYLCASSMAQGWRYGYTFGSGTRLTVV.

CDR3 DNA sequence: TGTGCCAGCAGTCATCACAGGGGGCGCAGGGAGACCCAGTACTTC. Protein: CASSHHRGRRETQYF. The chain employs TRBV6-5 and TRBJ2-5, with TRBD1 matching over 9 bases. The CDR3 is 15 amino acids. V shed 5 bases and J 5 bases; nucleotides not matched to a gene: 9. The germline V gene encodes CDR1 MNHEY and CDR2 SVGAGI.

V is TRBV11-3 and J is TRBJ1-3; D unclear. CDR1 is SGHNT, CDR2 YENEEA, per germline. The V and J ends lost 5 bases and 4 bases respectively, with 9 bases between them. There are 13 residues in the CDR3. The CDR3 DNA follows: TGTGCCAGCAGCCCCGACGGGGGAAACACCATATATTTT. Its protein is CASSPDGGNTIYF.

This sequence joins TRBV4-1 and TRBJ2-3, with 11 bases fitting TRBD2. Germline V gives CDR1 MGHRA, CDR2 YSYEKL. The ends lost 4 bases at V and 4 bases at J; junction bases unmatched: 7. The length of the CDR3 is 16 residues. CDR3 sequence reads: CASSRIAGGLADTQYF. In DNA, the CDR3 is TGCGCCAGCAGCCGGATAGCGGGGGGGCTCGCAGATACGCAGTATTTT.

The chain has TRBV7-7 and TRBJ1-1; TRBD1 is a possible D gene (5 bases). The germline CDR1 and CDR2 sequences are SSHAT and FNYEAQ (reference sequence). The CDR3 is made up of 13 amino acids. The CDR3 nucleotides read TGTGCTCGGGGGAGCGAAGCTAGCACTGAAGCTTTCTTT. Translation: CARGSEASTEAFF.

CDR3 region: CASSSIYEQYF. The CDR3 DNA sequence: TGTGCCAGCAGCTCTATCTACGAGCAGTACTTC. The chain carries TRBV7-9 and TRBJ2-7, with D uncertain. V was clipped by 4 bases and J by 3 bases, with 4 bases between them. Germline V gene lookup returns CDR1 SEHNR and CDR2 FQNEAQ (reference sequence). The CDR3 totals 11 residues.